This T cell receptor (beta chain) originates from a study of read filtering for tumor transcriptome and immune sequencing (dated by TCRdb to 2018 to 2021). Looking at the study overall: The cohort was composed of 17 male and 14 female patients, with a mean age of roughly 70 years and an age range of roughly 40 to 80. TCR-region mapped reads per sample ranged from about 3.5 to 10.27 million with IR-seq versus only roughly 80 to 1273 with RNA-seq. Whole-transcriptome libraries were prepared with the TruSeq RNA Access Library Prep Kit after DNase treatment. Using the same bone marrow samples, the study ran both targeted immune repertoire sequencing and bulk whole-transcriptome sequencing and then compared the TCR repertoires from each method. One of the main goals was to work out a read-filtering strategy for immune repertoire data, in particular whether clonotypes backed by only a single read should be removed. Under revised international staging, about 8 patients fell into R-ISS I, 15 to 20 into R-ISS II and about 7 into R-ISS III. Here is what the overall study found, with its caveats: The correlation between IR-seq and RNA-seq shared clonotype proportions rose when single-read clonotypes were removed. In IR-seq, single-read clonotypes were 80% to 90% of clonotypes but about 3.5% of total reads; in RNA-seq they were over 65% of clonotypes and 35% to 45% of reads. The sorted CD138-negative fraction was not purified T cells but a mixed bone marrow immune population. IR-seq captured clonotypes at much higher depth and more reliably than RNA-seq, and smaller IR-seq throughput sufficed to identify most shared clonotypes.

Bone marrow was sampled from every patient at the time of active disease. Ficoll-Hypaque density gradient centrifugation was used to isolate the bone marrow mononuclear cells. To remove myeloma plasma cells, the cells were labeled with CD138 magnetic microbeads on a MACS separator, and CD138-negative cells were then collected by negative selection. The purity of the isolated cells was checked by flow cytometry with CD138 antibodies on an Attune NxT. Total RNA was extracted using TRIzol reagent and was quantified on a NanoDrop spectrophotometer. For each patient, the CD138-negative bone marrow sample underwent paired RNA-seq and IR-seq. This clonotype was counted many times. Its antigen is still unknown. Within one base of it there is no much larger clone, and no base qualities were kept. Starting from approximately 0.4 ug RNA, TCR libraries were constructed with the Immunoverse kit using molecular barcoded adaptors that cover the alpha/delta and beta/gamma chains. The same RNA used for transcriptome sequencing was used for TCR library preparation. An Illumina HiSeq 4000 with 2 x 150 cycles was used to sequence the TCR libraries. Per the authors' processing: With MiXCR, TCR reads were aligned to human V, D, J and C references and assembled into CDR3 clonotypes, with quality filtering and error correction included. Clonotype counts and gene usage diversity were analyzed with the tcR package in R. Raw mapping reads were checked after the RNA-seq reads had been mapped by STAR aligner version 2.5.3a onto the human GRCh37 genome. To test the effect of sequencing depth on detected clonotypes, IR-seq fastq files were randomly downsampled using Seqtk 1.3. TCRdb trimmed public reads at Q25 via fastp, called clones via MiXCR and kept in-frame beta chains. Identical CDR3 protein sequences are pooled into one entry, listed with their most common genes and DNA. TCRdb, rather than the study authors, made the V and J calls. The sample includes some 48,000 distinct CDR3 sequences, with around 19% observed a single time. Together, the top ten hold over 15% of the sample.

V trim: 7 bases; J trim: 4 bases; unmatched bases: 6. Including cysteine and phenylalanine, the CDR3 has 13 amino acids. Just CDR3 DNA is preserved here, 39 bases in frame from base 1. The CDR1 and CDR2 encoded by the germline V gene are WSHSY and SAAADI. Source material: a population of CD138-negative cells sorted from bone marrow. The sample's cell subset or site label, in plain terms: bone marrow mononuclear cells depleted of CD138+ plasma/myeloma cells by negative magnetic selection. Recombination connected TRBV10-2 to TRBJ1-1, with 7 junctional bases fitting TRBD1. The clonotype comes from a donor at least 40 years old with multiple myeloma. The sequenced DNA: TGCGCCAGCAATCAGGGGGGGAGCACTGAAGCTTTCTTT. Its translation reads: CASNQGGSTEAFF.